The T cell receptor beta chain described here comes from a study of human T cells and chemical hapten exposure (dated by TCRdb to the early 2020s). General notes on the study: For sensitization, 2% DPC in acetone was applied to a 2 cm by 2 cm area of upper inner arm skin. Throughout the roughly 25-week study period, patients were also given weekly therapeutic DPC doses on the scalp. Patch testing on the upper back used Finn chambers containing 0.01% DPC, with scoring done after 6 days according to International Contact Dermatitis Research Group standards. Most of the patients in the cohort were female, and the cohort covered alopecia areata with under or over 50% scalp involvement, alopecia totalis and alopecia universalis. Libraries were pooled for sequencing, and variation in per-sample TCR yields was attributed mainly to small differences in library volumes within the pool. The study tracked peripheral blood TCR repertoire changes in vivo during primary and secondary sensitization to the hapten diphenylcyclopropenone (DPC) in alopecia patients. Patient blood was sampled pre-sensitization (week 0) and at 2, 6 and about 24 weeks after DPC sensitization. Approximately 30 alopecia patients provided blood for TCR sequencing at one to four time points (pre-sensitization, 2, 6 and 24 weeks).

The time point label here, explained by the study, means: patch test 3, about 24 weeks after DPC sensitization. Taken with the paper, the label for treatment or condition translates to: therapeutic diphenylcyclopropenone sensitization with weekly scalp DPC. Blood at each patch-test visit was drawn before the patch test was applied. Patients were eligible if aged 18 to 70, diagnosed with alopecia and judged suitable for DPC therapy, and pregnant patients were excluded. Total RNA was isolated from unfractionated whole blood collected in Tempus Blood RNA tubes. This clonotype showed up just a few times. The target of this receptor is not known. Per-base quality was not reported, and no clone a single base away is much larger than it. The library came from RACE. For sequencing, a NextSeq 500 was employed. During library preparation, unique molecular identifiers were attached to individual cDNA molecules so that TCRs could be counted in a quantitative, reproducible way. For every blood RNA sample, sequencing covered both the TCR alpha and TCR beta chains. As for how the authors treated the data: A median of roughly 98,000 TCRs per sample was observed, with a range of about 20,000 to 750,000. The Decombinator software suite was used to annotate the V, J and CDR3 of the TCR reads. Every sample was subsampled to the same number of TCRs (28,000) for the PS versus PT1 abundance plots. Expanded TCRs were defined as absent before sensitization and observed at least eight times at the 2-week time point. TCRdb reprocessed the public reads (quality trimming at Q25 with fastp, clone calling with MiXCR) and kept in-frame beta chains. Each CDR3 protein gets just one entry, which takes the most common genes and DNA from the rows behind it. The V and J calls reflect TCRdb's pipeline rather than the authors' work. The sample profile shows 150,000 to 200,000 distinct CDR3 sequences; about 30% of them were found once. The ten largest clones represent around 2.3% of the sample.

The study at large found these results: DPC sensitization did not change how many TCRs were above 1 in 1000 frequency, and no evidence was found of alterations in global repertoire structure. Repeated subsampling changed both the strength of the expansion versus patch-test correlation and the threshold at which that correlation became significant. Because every patient had alopecia, a presumed autoimmune disease, the patients' immune response might differ from that of healthy individuals. Significantly more large CDR3 similarity clusters were formed by expanded TCRs than by pre-sensitization or healthy control sets, consistent with antigen-driven responses. A positive correlation was found between the number of PT1 expanded TCRs and patch test score, with significance reached at thresholds 8, 16 and 32 but not 4.

The germline V gene (reference sequence) gives CDR1 as LNHNV and CDR2 as YYDKDF. The CDR3 covers 17 residues, taking in both the cysteine and the phenylalanine. Just the 51-base CDR3 DNA is kept, in frame starting at base 1. V is cut by 3 bases and J by 8 bases, and the space between the germline ends is 22 bases. The source material was whole blood, sampled in connection with sensitization to the hapten diphenylcyclopropenone (DPC). The chain was built from TRBV15 and TRBJ1-4, with TRBD1 perhaps the D gene, on 6 matching bases. The receptor comes from a woman between 18 and 30 years old with alopecia areata. Some clones in this sample may be carry-over from other donors' samples. The DNA reads TGTGCCACCAGCAGGCGGACAGTTGGGGCGTTGGGAGAAAAACTGTTTTTT. Its amino acids are CATSRRTVGALGEKLFF. The full variable domain, with segments outside the CDR3 supplied by the reference TRBV15 and TRBJ1-4 proteins, appears as DAMVIQNPRYQVTQFGKPVTLSCSQTLNHNVMYWYQQKSSQAPKLLFHYYDKDFNNEADTPDNFQSRRPNTSFCFLDIRSPGLGDTAMYLCATSRRTVGALGEKLFFGSGTQLSVL.